This TCR beta chain was identified in a study of control samples from healthy donors and cancer patients. Profiled with immunoSEQ multiplex PCR; TCRdb holds only in-frame clones, not every one. The table shows about 110,000 clones, with about nine tenths occurring only once. Germline V lookup: CDR1 SEHNR, CDR2 FQNEAQ (reference sequence). The CDR3 has 16 amino acids. V was trimmed by 5 bases and J by 4 bases, leaving 20 bases between them. The chain is built from TRBV7-9 and TRBJ1-1; D is perhaps TRBD1 (6 bases). The sample consisted of blood. This clonotype originated in a human donor in good health. The donor label of this sample is uncertain. DNA of the CDR3: TGTGCCAGCAGCCGCGCGTCCCTACAGGGACTCACTGAAGCTTTCTTT. It translates to CASSRASLQGLTEAFF.